The 23 T cell receptor beta chains given below trace back to one sample, sequenced in a study of cytomegalovirus exposure and HLA in healthy donors. The PCR made use of 60 Vbeta and 13 Jbeta primers. Only in-frame clones appear in the TCRdb table, and some are missing; sequencing was by immunoSEQ multiplex PCR. The repertoire holds about 210,000 clones, with approximately 77% as singletons. Sequences were obtained from PBMCs. The receptors stem from a man aged 35 to 55 in good health and CMV-seropositive.

The rearrangement uses TRBV19 and TRBJ1-5, with 7 bases fitting TRBD1. Germline assignment: CDR1 LNHDA and CDR2 SQIVND (reference sequence). CDR3 length: 16 amino acids. The V segment lost 5 bases and the J segment 6 bases; nucleotides outside the gene matches: 13. The CDR3 here is CASSSVPGGYAQPQHF. DNA for the CDR3: TGTGCCAGTAGTTCAGTCCCAGGGGGGTACGCTCAGCCCCAGCATTTT.

This clone came up a few times. This chain uses TRBV2 with TRBJ1-1; possibly TRBD1 for D (5 bases). V lost 11 bases to trimming and J lost 4 bases, with 20 bases between them. Per germline, CDR1 SNHLY and CDR2 FYNNEI. The CDR3 length is 14 residues. The CDR3 is CASRPLGGITEAFF. In DNA, the CDR3 is TGTGCCTCCAGGCCCCTGGGGGGGATCACTGAAGCTTTCTTT.

V usage is TRBV2 and J usage is TRBJ1-1, with TRBD1 matching 11 bases. V gave up 6 bases and J gave up 4 bases; unmatched junction bases: 10. This CDR3 region has 16 residues. The germline CDR1 and CDR2 sequences are SNHLY and FYNNEI. CDR3 DNA sequence: TGTGCCAGCAGCCCTACGCGGACAGGGGGCGGCACTGAAGCTTTCTTT. Translated: CASSPTRTGGGTEAFF. The full variable domain, its missing parts supplied by reference TRBV2 and TRBJ1-1, is EPEVTQTPSHQVTQMGQEVILRCVPISNHLYFYWYRQILGQKVEFLVSFYNNEISEKSEIFDDQFSVERPDGSNFTLKIRSTKLEDSAMYFCASSPTRTGGGTEAFFGQGTRLTVV.

This clone showed up just a few times. The J gene is TRBJ2-7, the V gene TRBV6-5, with 7 bases aligning to TRBD1. The CDR3 length is 15 residues. Looked up from germline, CDR1 is MNHEY and CDR2 is SVGAGI. Trimming cost V 6 bases and J 6 bases; bases outside gene matches: 14. The CDR3, as DNA: TGTGCCAGCAGCCCCGGACAGGCCCCATTGTCCGAGCAGTACTTC. This codes for CASSPGQAPLSEQYF.

The chain employs TRBV5-1 and TRBJ2-7, with D possibly matching TRBD1 (7 bases). Deletions cut 5 bases from V and 5 bases from J, with 20 bases between. The CDR3 has 15 amino acids. The germline V gene has CDR1 SGHRS and CDR2 YFSETQ. The CDR3 region has the DNA TGCGCCAGCAGGATGGCGGCAGGGGGGTTCGACGAGCAGTACTTC. Its protein is CASRMAAGGFDEQYF.

The V call is TRBV9, the J call TRBJ1-6; 7 bases match TRBD1. Looked up from germline, CDR1 is SGDLS and CDR2 is YYNGEE. This CDR3 is built from 17 residues. The trim removed 3 bases at V and 0 bases at J, leaving 6 bases unmatched. The CDR3 protein is CASSAQGQNSYNSPLHF. The CDR3 DNA is TGTGCCAGCAGCGCCCAGGGACAGAACTCCTATAATTCACCCCTCCACTTT.

This sequence joins TRBV9 and TRBJ2-7; tentative D call: TRBD2 (6 bases). V was pared by 4 bases and J by 7 bases, with 9 bases between. The germline CDR1 and CDR2 sequences are SGDLS and YYNGEE. CDR3 length: 11 residues. CDR3 amino acids: CASSPGVEQYF. The CDR3 nucleotides are TGTGCCAGCAGCCCGGGGGTGGAGCAGTACTTC.

The V call is TRBV29-1, the J call TRBJ1-2, with D perhaps matching TRBD1 (5 bases). The germline V and J ends were trimmed by 7 bases and 7 bases, with 19 bases remaining between them. The CDR3 runs to 13 residues. Per the germline V gene, CDR1 is SQVTM and CDR2 is ANQGSEA. In DNA, the CDR3 is TGCAGCGCAGGAGGGACTGCTAAAGGTGGCTACACCTTC. This codes for CSAGGTAKGGYTF. The complete variable domain, with remaining parts taken from reference TRBV29-1 and TRBJ1-2, reads SAVISQKPSRDICQRGTSLTIQCQVDSQVTMMFWYRQQPGQSLTLIATANQGSEATYESGFVIDKFPISRPNLTFSTLTVSNMSPEDSSIYLCSAGGTAKGGYTFGSGTRLTVV.

The chain combines TRBV27 with TRBJ2-2; 7 bases align to TRBD1. The germline V gene encodes CDR1 MNHEY and CDR2 SMNVEV (reference sequence). V shed 2 bases and J 3 bases; nucleotides not matched to a gene: 3. The CDR3 sequence is 15 residues long. CDR3: CASSLEGAHTGELFF. The CDR3 DNA sequence: TGTGCCAGCAGTTTAGAGGGGGCGCACACCGGGGAGCTGTTTTTT.

The chain is built from TRBV7-9 and TRBJ1-4; 11 bases line up with TRBD1. V lost 4 bases and J lost 4; bases outside the gene matches: 8. The CDR3 has 17 amino acids. In germline, CDR1 is SEHNR, CDR2 FQNEAQ (reference sequence). CDR3 coding DNA: TGTGCCAGCAGCTCCGGGACAGGGGGGTTGCGTAATGAAAAACTGTTTTTT. Translated: CASSSGTGGLRNEKLFF.

In this sample, this clone turned up many times. V and J are TRBV5-1 and TRBJ1-1, with 7 bases identical to TRBD1. J lost 1 base, V lost 3 bases, and 12 bases had no gene match. The CDR3 contains 17 residues. Germline loops: CDR1 SGHRS, CDR2 YFSETQ. CDR3 nucleotide sequence: TGCGCCAGCAGCTCACACAGGGGCCCAACTTCGAACACTGAAGCTTTCTTT. Its protein product is CASSSHRGPTSNTEAFF.

This clone was detected only a few times. The rearrangement joins TRBV5-1 to TRBJ2-4; 9 positions match TRBD2. J gave up 6 bases and V 4 bases, and 14 bases lay outside the gene matches. The CDR3 runs 17 residues. Germline loops: CDR1 SGHRS, CDR2 YFSETQ. DNA for the CDR3: TGCGCCAGCAGCCGAACATATAGCGGGAGTAATGGAAACATTCAGTACTTC. Residues: CASSRTYSGSNGNIQYF.

The J gene is TRBJ2-4, the V gene TRBV7-2; TRBD1 agrees at 8 bases. In germline, CDR1 is SGHTA, CDR2 FQGNSA. This CDR3 has 14 amino acids. J lost 6 bases, V lost 4 bases, and 5 bases had no gene match. This CDR3 is CASSSGTGTNIQYF. Written as DNA, the CDR3 is TGTGCCAGCAGCTCAGGGACAGGAACAAACATTCAGTACTTC.

The rearrangement links TRBV6-6 to TRBJ1-1, with D possibly matching TRBD1 (5 bases). The germline V gene has CDR1 MNHNY and CDR2 SVGAGI (reference sequence). The CDR3 sequence is 16 residues long. Trimming pared 0 bases from V and 0 bases from J, leaving 11 bases between. The CDR3 sequence: CASSYSQGPMNTEAFF. The CDR3 bases are TGTGCCAGCAGTTACTCGCAGGGTCCGATGAACACTGAAGCTTTCTTT.

V usage is TRBV29-1 and J usage is TRBJ2-5; 8 nucleotides line up with TRBD1. CDR1 and CDR2 (germline): SQVTM, ANQGSEA. The CDR3 length is 13 residues. Trimming removed 6 bases from V and 5 bases from J; junction bases left unmatched: 8. CDR3 sequence: CSVSRGQMETQYF. The CDR3 region has the DNA TGCAGCGTCTCCAGGGGGCAGATGGAGACCCAGTACTTC.

In its sample, this clone was seen once. This chain connects TRBV7-9 to TRBJ2-1; maybe TRBD1 (6 bases). The CDR3 loop spans 15 amino acids. Trimming removed 5 bases at V and 8 bases at J, with 19 bases between. Germline-derived CDR1 and CDR2 are SEHNR and FQNEAQ (reference sequence). The CDR3 DNA reads TGTGCCAGCAGCCTGAACAGGGCGGCCTTATATGAGCAGTTCTTC. This sequence encodes CASSLNRAALYEQFF.

This clone occurred once. The V gene is TRBV5-1, the J gene TRBJ2-7; 8 bases are a match to TRBD1. The germline V gene has CDR1 SGHRS and CDR2 YFSETQ. This CDR3 comprises 15 residues. V dropped 0 bases and J dropped 5; count of bases not matched to a gene: 7. CDR3 coding DNA: TGCGCCAGCAGCTTGGTGGGGGACAGGATCCACGAGCAGTACTTC. Protein: CASSLVGDRIHEQYF.

This sequence joins TRBV7-2 and TRBJ2-5; D not certain. V lost 1 base to trimming and J lost 0 bases, with 9 bases between them. This CDR3 is 15 amino acids long. CDR1 is SGHTA, CDR2 FQGNSA, per germline. As DNA, the CDR3 is TGTGCCAGCAGCTTAGGGAGAAACTACCAAGAGACCCAGTACTTC. Its protein product is CASSLGRNYQETQYF.

This rearrangement joins TRBV30 to TRBJ2-3, with 8 bases aligning to TRBD2. Per germline, CDR1 GTSNPN and CDR2 SVGIG (reference sequence). The CDR3 is 14 amino acids. The V and J ends lost 0 bases and 7 bases, in that order; junction bases with no gene match: 6. The CDR3 reads CAWSVLAGGNTQYF. CDR3 bases: TGTGCCTGGAGTGTACTCGCGGGAGGAAATACGCAGTATTTT.

The J gene is TRBJ2-6, the V gene TRBV7-2; D is unresolved. Germline CDR1 and CDR2: SGHTA and FQGNSA. This CDR3 is built from 15 residues. Between the trimmed V and J ends, which lost 4 bases and 1 base, there was a span of 8 bases. Here the CDR3 DNA reads TGTGCCAGCAGCTCACAGTGGTCTGGGGCCAACGTCCTGACTTTC. Its translation: CASSSQWSGANVLTF.

This chain uses TRBV6-1 with TRBJ2-1, with D possibly matching TRBD1 (6 bases). This CDR3 contains 13 residues. V lost 8 bases, J lost 3 bases, and 11 bases lay in between. CDR1 and CDR2 (germline): MNHNS, SASEGT. The CDR3 here is CASGLDSYNEQFF. The DNA for the CDR3 is TGTGCCAGCGGATTGGACAGCTACAATGAGCAGTTCTTC.

The rearrangement links TRBV9 to TRBJ2-3, with 8 bases aligning to TRBD2. The CDR3 is 16 residues long. Germline-derived CDR1 and CDR2 are SGDLS and YYNGEE. The V segment lost 0 bases and the J segment 2 bases; nucleotides outside the gene matches: 5. The CDR3 loop is CASSVGAGAITDTQYF. In DNA, the CDR3 is TGTGCCAGCAGCGTAGGAGCGGGAGCTATCACAGATACGCAGTATTTT.

The chain couples TRBV6-1 to TRBJ1-2; no clear D. Germline lookup yields CDR1 MNHNS and CDR2 SASEGT. This CDR3 is 13 amino acids long. V lost 3 bases, J lost 12 bases, and 17 bases lay in between. CDR3 sequence (DNA): TGTGCCAGCAGTGAGATTGGTCTCGGACTGAACACCTTC. Residues: CASSEIGLGLNTF.